This T cell receptor (beta chain) was observed in a study of blood T cell repertoires in COVID-19. Study at large: Italy, Spain and the United States were the sources of the convalescent and acute COVID-19 samples.

In the source study's methods: Estimation of nucleated cell counts was performed using reference gene primer amplification. Method: immunoSEQ multiplex PCR; TCRdb's copy keeps in-frame clones and lacks some. V, J and clone size are taken as reported in that table, and D and trimming were inferred from the DNA itself. The sample holds some 380,000 clones, about 80% seen once. The germline V and J ends were trimmed by 3 bases and 4 bases, with 15 bases remaining between them. The CDR3 length is 16 residues. CDR1 and CDR2 from the germline V gene are SGHDN and FVKESK. The sequenced material came from peripheral blood. The gene calls are TRBV14 and TRBJ2-2; tentative D call: TRBD2 (5 bases). The receptor was isolated from a human donor with acute or convalescent COVID-19. The donor label of this sample is uncertain. The CDR3 nucleotides are TGTGCCAGCAGCCAGCCCTTCGGGGATGGCACCGGGGAGCTGTTTTTT. Amino acids: CASSQPFGDGTGELFF.